The 7 T cell receptor beta chains in this list originate from one sample, sequenced in a study of early T cells in non-severe SARS-CoV-2 infection. Via MiXCR, TCRdb re-called the 5' RACE reads, giving one row per CDR3 protein. Of roughly 69,000 distinct CDR3 sequences detected, roughly a tenth appear once; the ten largest clones hold around 5.5%. Sequencing used whole blood. The receptors here all came from an adult who was a healthcare worker with PCR-confirmed SARS-CoV-2 infection or an uninfected control (not recorded which).

This clonotype was recorded many times. J is TRBJ1-6 and V is TRBV7-9, with D possibly TRBD1 on 6 matching bases. V lost 5 bases, J lost 8 bases, and 13 bases lay in between. The CDR3 is 14 amino acids. CDR1 and CDR2 from the germline V gene are SEHNR and FQNEAQ (reference sequence). This chain's CDR3 is CASSLGGLDSPLHF. The CDR3 DNA follows: TGTGCCAGCAGCCTGGGGGGGCTGGATTCACCCCTCCACTTT.

The CDR3 is CASSRDKNTEAFF. In DNA, the CDR3 is TGTGCCAGCAGCCGGGACAAGAACACTGAAGCTTTCTTT. The chain is built from TRBV7-8 and TRBJ1-1; D may be TRBD1 (6 bases). CDR3 length: 13 residues. The V gene lost 5 bases and the J gene lost 1 base, with 8 bases spanning the gap. Germline V gene lookup returns CDR1 SGHVS and CDR2 FQNEAQ.

This clonotype was counted at least ten times. The J gene is TRBJ2-1, the V gene TRBV7-9; 13 nucleotides match TRBD2. V lost 3 bases, J lost 7 bases, and 3 bases stayed unmatched. Germline CDR1 SEHNR, CDR2 FQNEAQ (reference sequence). This CDR3 contains 15 residues. CDR3 bases: TGTGCCAGCAGCTTGACTAGCGGGAGGAGTAATGAGCAGTTCTTC. The encoded protein is CASSLTSGRSNEQFF.

The V and J genes are TRBV20-1 and TRBJ2-1; 8 bases align to TRBD2. This CDR3 spans 13 amino acids. The germline gives CDR1 DFQATT, CDR2 SNEGSKA (reference sequence). J gave up 16 bases and V 5 bases, and 16 bases lay outside the gene matches. CDR3 DNA: TGCAGTGCTCTTCCGGGACTAGTGGGAGGGCTCTTCTTC. Its protein product is CSALPGLVGGLFF.

The genes are TRBV5-1 and TRBJ2-6; D is unresolved. The germline V gene has CDR1 SGHRS and CDR2 YFSETQ. CDR3 length: 15 amino acids. V shed 4 bases and J shed 1 base, with 9 bases lying between them. CDR3 protein: CASSPGPSGANVLTF. The CDR3 region has the DNA TGCGCCAGCAGCCCTGGTCCATCTGGGGCCAACGTCCTGACTTTC.

This clonotype was detected many times. This rearrangement joins TRBV6-1 to TRBJ2-4; D remains ambiguous. The germline V gene encodes CDR1 MNHNS and CDR2 SASEGT. The CDR3 covers 13 residues. V lost 0 bases and J lost 6, with 6 bases in between. In nucleotides, the CDR3 is TGTGCCAGCAGTGAAGCGTTAGGAAACATTCAGTACTTC. It yields the protein CASSEALGNIQYF.

The table lists this clonotype with a few counts. The chain combines TRBV11-2 with TRBJ2-2; no clear D. V dropped 7 bases and J dropped 4 bases, with 4 bases sitting between them. Germline CDR1 SGHAT, CDR2 FQNNGV. This CDR3 spans 11 amino acids. CDR3 DNA: TGTGCCAGCAAACTCACCGGGGAGCTGTTTTTT. Translated: CASKLTGELFF.